The 10 T cell receptor beta chains below come from one sample, sequenced in a study of cytomegalovirus exposure and HLA in healthy donors (dated by TCRdb to about 2017). The library relied on the immunoSEQ multiplex PCR assay. For the multiplex PCR, a mixture combining 60 forward primers for TCR Vbeta segments and 13 reverse primers for TCR Jbeta segments was used. Drawn from immuneACCESS, this table holds only the in-frame rearrangements with V and J called that TCRdb kept. Clones are partly lost; checked studies trace under half to an unresolved V gene and leave the rest unexplained. The sample table lists under 200,000 clones, roughly four fifths of them with a count of one. The ten largest clones capture about 2.1% of the sample. Sequencing was carried out using PBMCs. The receptors were gathered from a woman aged 30 to 39 in good health and CMV-seropositive.

The chain uses TRBV10-3 and TRBJ2-7, with D possibly being TRBD1 (5 bases). The CDR3 loop spans 12 amino acids. Germline V lookup: CDR1 ENHRY, CDR2 SYGVKD. V lost 4 bases and J 6 bases, leaving 10 bases between the germline ends. The CDR3 DNA follows: TGTGCCATCAGTGGCCAGGGTGTCGAGCAGTACTTC. Protein: CAISGQGVEQYF.

The chain carries TRBV30 and TRBJ1-1, with D possibly being TRBD1 (5 bases). V was clipped by 0 bases and J by 7 bases, with 15 bases between them. CDR3 length: 14 amino acids. Per germline, CDR1 GTSNPN and CDR2 SVGIG (reference sequence). The CDR3 sequence is CAWSVGSGVGEAFF. The CDR3 coding sequence is TGTGCCTGGAGTGTAGGTTCGGGGGTCGGTGAAGCTTTCTTT.

CDR3 sequence (DNA): TGTGCCAGCAGTACCCCCCGTCCGACGGAGGGAAAACTGTTTTTT. Translation gives CASSTPRPTEGKLFF. The chain links TRBV27 to TRBJ1-4, with D unresolved. This CDR3 has 15 residues. Trimming removed 5 bases at V and 10 bases at J, with 20 bases between. Germline CDR1 MNHEY, CDR2 SMNVEV (reference sequence).

The rearrangement links TRBV18 to TRBJ1-1; D gene ambiguous. The CDR3 sequence is 12 residues long. CDR1 and CDR2 (germline): KGHSH, LQKENI. Trimming left V 3 bases short and J 3 bases short, with 5 bases between. The DNA of the CDR3 is TGTGCCAGCTCACCCCTTTACACTGAAGCTTTCTTT. It specifies CASSPLYTEAFF.

V and J are TRBV2 and TRBJ1-4; 7 bases line up with TRBD1. The trim removed 8 bases at V and 4 bases at J, leaving 10 bases unmatched. Germline loops: CDR1 SNHLY, CDR2 FYNNEI. CDR3 length: 15 amino acids. CDR3 sequence reads: CASRQGGRRNEKLFF. CDR3 DNA: TGTGCCAGCCGCCAGGGGGGAAGACGTAATGAAAAACTGTTTTTT.

The chain links TRBV9 to TRBJ1-2; D may be TRBD1 (5 bases). The CDR3 contains 16 residues. V shed 0 bases and J shed 4 bases, with 16 bases lying between them. Germline CDR1 is SGDLS and CDR2 is YYNGEE. CDR3: CASSVAAGGSGYGYTF. The DNA for the CDR3 is TGTGCCAGCAGCGTAGCGGCGGGGGGTTCGGGCTATGGCTACACCTTC.

The chain uses TRBV10-1 and TRBJ1-2, with 12 bases fitting TRBD1. V lost 5 bases to trimming and J lost 4 bases; unmatched junction nucleotides: 8. The germline CDR1 and CDR2 sequences are WNHNN and SYGVQD (reference sequence). The CDR3 consists of 16 residues. DNA for the CDR3: TGCGCCAGCAGTCCCCAAAGGGACAGGGGGCTCTATGGCTACACCTTC. Translation gives CASSPQRDRGLYGYTF.

This chain links TRBV5-1 with TRBJ1-6; 7 positions agree with TRBD1. V shed 4 bases, J shed 5 bases, and the junction held 3 bases outside the gene matches. Germline values: CDR1 SGHRS, CDR2 YFSETQ. The CDR3 is made up of 14 amino acids. CDR3 sequence: CASSIDRDNSPLHF. CDR3 coding DNA: TGCGCCAGCAGCATCGACAGGGATAATTCACCCCTCCACTTT.

J is TRBJ2-5 and V is TRBV7-9; D not certain. Trimming cost V 3 bases and J 0 bases, with 8 bases left between them. The CDR3 is made up of 14 amino acids. The germline V gene encodes CDR1 SEHNR and CDR2 FQNEAQ (reference sequence). CDR3 region: CASSFAMYQETQYF. The CDR3 nucleotides read TGTGCCAGCAGCTTCGCGATGTACCAAGAGACCCAGTACTTC.

CDR3 sequence: CASSLASSDEQYF. DNA for the CDR3: TGTGCCAGCAGCTTAGCCTCTAGCGACGAGCAGTACTTC. The chain links TRBV7-7 to TRBJ2-7; a possible D gene is TRBD2 (6 bases). CDR1 and CDR2 from the germline V gene are SSHAT and FNYEAQ (reference sequence). This CDR3 spans 13 amino acids. Trimming shortened V by 0 bases and J by 5 bases, and 8 bases separated the two germline ends.